This T cell receptor (beta chain) derives from a study of STAT3 mutations in large granular lymphocyte leukemia. Study details: Roughly half of the longitudinally sequenced T-LGLL patients carried detectable canonical activating STAT3 mutations. Study-level points and caveats: At least one immunodominant TCR beta clonotype appeared in every T-cell large granular lymphocyte leukemia patient.

CDR1 MNHNS and CDR2 SASEGT come from the germline V gene. This CDR3 spans 15 amino acids. The V gene lost 11 bases and the J gene lost 2 bases, with 19 bases spanning the gap. The method was immunoSEQ multiplex PCR; TCRdb's version includes in-frame clones alone and lacks a portion of them. The data show about 5,000 clones, roughly 87% seen once. Points on this clone: Its cognate antigen is unknown.

The chain employs TRBV6-1 and TRBJ1-5; the D is unclear. This TCR was recovered from a human donor with T large granular lymphocyte leukemia. Some clones in this sample may be carry-over from other donors' samples. Sample: PBMCs. CDR3 sequence reads: CAARGPSNGNQPQHF. The CDR3, as DNA: TGTGCCGCACGCGGGCCTAGTAACGGCAATCAGCCCCAGCATTTT.